This T cell receptor (beta chain) was captured by sequencing in a study of control samples from healthy donors and cancer patients (dated by TCRdb to the early 2020s). As regards this clone: Its binding antigen is unknown. The sample holds no much larger clone one base away, and base qualities are not on file.

The library was made by the immunoSEQ multiplex PCR assay. TCRdb's version of the immuneACCESS table is confined to in-frame rearrangements and falls short of the full clone set. An unresolved V gene accounts for under half of the shortfall where checked; the remainder is of unknown origin. In this sample the table shows about 160,000 clones, about 90% of which occur a single time. The top ten clones comprise around 12% of the sample. For CDR1 and CDR2, the germline V gene (reference sequence) lists LNHDA and SQIVND. Inclusive of the bounding cysteine and phenylalanine, the CDR3 is 13 residues long. Only CDR3 DNA is held: 39 bases, read in frame from base 1. The V end gives up 8 bases and the J end 3 bases, leaving 5 bases in the junction not matched to a gene.

The sequenced sample was blood. The sequence joins TRBV19 to TRBJ1-1, and 8 bases in between align with TRBD1. The sequence was collected from a man in his thirties or forties in good health. The bases are TGTGCCAGTTGCAGGGGGCGATACACTGAAGCTTTCTTT. It translates as CASCRGRYTEAFF.